The clone carrying this TCR beta chain showed up just a few times. This sample was taken from a study of control samples from healthy donors and cancer patients. TCRdb's copy holds only in-frame clones and misses some; the assay was immunoSEQ multiplex PCR. In the table there are more than 100,000 clones, 70% to 90% of which are singletons. The receptor's source is a man aged 40-49 years in good health. The sequenced sample was blood.

The CDR3 coding sequence is TGTGCCAGCAGCGCGCTAAGTGGGGGCGGGACACGCAGAGGTCGTGTTGAAAAACTGTTTTTT. Its translation is CASSALSGGGTRRGRVEKLFF. The gene calls are TRBV7-8 and TRBJ1-4; D possibly corresponds to TRBD1 (6 bases). This CDR3 has 21 amino acids. The V gene lost 5 bases and the J gene lost 7 bases, with 35 bases spanning the gap. The germline V gene has CDR1 SGHVS and CDR2 FQNEAQ.